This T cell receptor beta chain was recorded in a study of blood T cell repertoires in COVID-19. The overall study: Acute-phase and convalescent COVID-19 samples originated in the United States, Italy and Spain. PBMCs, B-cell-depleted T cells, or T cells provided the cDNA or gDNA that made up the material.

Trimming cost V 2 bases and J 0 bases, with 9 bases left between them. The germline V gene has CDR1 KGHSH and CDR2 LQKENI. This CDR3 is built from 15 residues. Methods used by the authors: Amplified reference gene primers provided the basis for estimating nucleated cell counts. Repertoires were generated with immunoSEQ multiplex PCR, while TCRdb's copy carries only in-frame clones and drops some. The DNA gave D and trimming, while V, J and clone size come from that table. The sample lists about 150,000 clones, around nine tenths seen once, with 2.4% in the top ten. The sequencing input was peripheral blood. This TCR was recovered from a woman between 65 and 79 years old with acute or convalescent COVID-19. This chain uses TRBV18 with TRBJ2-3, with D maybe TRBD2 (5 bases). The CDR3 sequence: CASSPIGGSTDTQYF. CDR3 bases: TGTGCCAGCTCACCAATCGGCGGGAGCACAGATACGCAGTATTTT.